This passage covers 21 T cell receptor beta chains from one sample sequenced in a study of blood T cell repertoires in COVID-19. Clones were sequenced by immunoSEQ multiplex PCR, and TCRdb holds only the in-frame ones, with some missing. The sample has some 65,000 clones, about 93% seen once. The specimen sequenced was peripheral blood. These receptors were taken from a man between 65 and 85 years old with active COVID-19.

The chain employs TRBV29-1 and TRBJ1-4; 7 positions agree with TRBD1. Germline lookup yields CDR1 SQVTM and CDR2 ANQGSEA. The length of the CDR3 is 13 residues. With V trimmed by 1 base and J by 7 bases, 3 bases remained unmatched. This CDR3 reads CSVEGQGGEKLFF. The CDR3 coding sequence is TGCAGCGTTGAAGGGCAGGGGGGTGAAAAACTGTTTTTT.

The gene calls are TRBV2 and TRBJ1-1; 8 nucleotides match TRBD1. Germline V gene data show CDR1 as SNHLY and CDR2 as FYNNEI. The CDR3 loop spans 14 amino acids. Trimming at V came to 7 bases and at J to 0 bases, leaving 4 bases not matched to a gene. CDR3 coding DNA: TGTGCCAGCAAAACGACAGGGGTGAACACTGAAGCTTTCTTT. It codes for CASKTTGVNTEAFF.

The J gene is TRBJ2-1, the V gene TRBV19; TRBD1 matches at 7 bases. Per the germline V gene, CDR1 is LNHDA and CDR2 is SQIVND (reference sequence). The CDR3 has 14 residues. The V gene end was trimmed by 6 bases and the J gene end by 4 bases; junction bases not matched to a gene: 6. CDR3 sequence reads: CASRAETGYNEQFF. CDR3 nucleotides: TGTGCCAGTAGAGCTGAGACAGGGTACAATGAGCAGTTCTTC. Using reference TRBV19 and TRBJ2-1 for the parts outside the CDR3, the full variable domain is DGGITQSPKYLFRKEGQNVTLSCEQNLNHDAMYWYRQDPGQGLRLIYYSQIVNDFQKGDIAEGYSVSREKKESFPLTVTSAQKNPTAFYLCASRAETGYNEQFFGPGTRLTVL.

V and J are TRBV16 and TRBJ1-1; D is perhaps TRBD1 (6 bases). CDR1 and CDR2 from the germline V gene are KGHSY and FQNENV. This CDR3 contains 14 residues. The ends were cut back, 7 bases at V and 4 bases at J, with 16 bases in the middle. The CDR3 nucleotides read TGTGCCAGCAACGCTAACAGGGTAGGCACTGAAGCTTTCTTT. This codes for CASNANRVGTEAFF.

V gene TRBV5-1 combines with J gene TRBJ1-1; TRBD1 matches at 8 bases. Looked up from germline, CDR1 is SGHRS and CDR2 is YFSETQ. The CDR3 consists of 15 residues. V shed 1 base and J 3 bases; nucleotides not matched to a gene: 5. The CDR3 DNA reads TGCGCCAGCAGCTTGCAAACAGGGGGTGACACTGAAGCTTTCTTT. The encoded protein is CASSLQTGGDTEAFF.

The chain employs TRBV5-5 and TRBJ2-1, with unresolved D. The germline V gene encodes CDR1 SGHKS and CDR2 YYEKEE (reference sequence). Trimming stripped 3 bases from V and 4 bases from J, with 11 bases between. This CDR3 is 14 amino acids long. Written as DNA, the CDR3 is TGTGCCAGCAGCTCTGGGCAGCTTTACAATGAGCAGTTCTTC. Translating it yields CASSSGQLYNEQFF.

A single count supports this clone. The V and J genes are TRBV5-1 and TRBJ2-1; TRBD2 matches 9 bases. After removal of 3 bases from V and 8 bases from J, the junction contained 15 bases not matched to a gene. The V gene's germline CDR1 is SGHRS and CDR2 YFSETQ. The CDR3 runs 17 residues. CDR3 residues: CASSSRVAGAGGDEQFF. In DNA, the CDR3 is TGCGCCAGCAGCTCGCGGGTAGCGGGGGCCGGGGGGGATGAGCAGTTCTTC.

The chain carries TRBV2 and TRBJ2-1; 7 bases agree with TRBD1. This CDR3 has 13 amino acids. Unmatched junction bases numbered 9, after V lost 8 bases and J lost 8 bases. CDR1 and CDR2 from the germline V gene are SNHLY and FYNNEI. This CDR3 reads CASRAGGVDEQFF. For the CDR3, the DNA is TGTGCCAGCCGGGCAGGGGGTGTGGATGAGCAGTTCTTC.

V and J are TRBV7-2 and TRBJ2-2; tentatively, D is TRBD1 (5 bases). This CDR3 region has 14 residues. Germline loops: CDR1 SGHTA, CDR2 FQGNSA. The V end was cut by 5 bases, the J end by 0 bases, with 7 bases between. The CDR3 DNA is TGTGCCAGCAGCCTCAGGGCGAACACCGGGGAGCTGTTTTTT. Its translation is CASSLRANTGELFF. The full variable domain, with the rest looked up from reference TRBV7-2 and TRBJ2-2, is GAGVSQSPSNKVTEKGKDVELRCDPISGHTALYWYRQSLGQGLEFLIYFQGNSAPDKSGLPSDRFSAERTGGSVSTLTIQRTQQEDSAVYLCASSLRANTGELFFGEGSRLTVL.

The chain recombines TRBV7-6 with TRBJ2-6, with 10 bases identical to TRBD1. The J segment lost 2 bases and the V segment lost 5 bases, leaving 6 bases of the junction unmatched. The CDR3 covers 17 residues. CDR1 is SGHVS and CDR2 is FNYEAQ in the germline V gene. The CDR3: CASSAGQGGAGANVLTF. CDR3 DNA: TGTGCCAGCAGCGCCGGACAGGGGGGGGCTGGGGCCAACGTCCTGACTTTC.

This clone was seen more than once but under ten times. The chain employs TRBV6-5 and TRBJ2-7, with 8 bases identical to TRBD1. The length of the CDR3 is 15 residues. J lost 0 bases, V lost 8 bases, and 9 bases had no gene match. Per the germline V gene, CDR1 is MNHEY and CDR2 is SVGAGI. CDR3 residues: CASRPPDRASYEQYF. CDR3 nucleotide sequence: TGTGCCAGCCGCCCCCCGGACAGGGCCTCCTACGAGCAGTACTTC.

V is TRBV25-1 and J is TRBJ2-3; D gene uncertain. V lost 2 bases and J lost 0, with 9 bases in between. The CDR3 contains 15 residues. Germline-derived CDR1 and CDR2 are MGHDK and SYGVNS. CDR3 loop: CASSELGGSTDTQYF. The CDR3 region has the DNA TGTGCCAGCAGTGAACTTGGCGGAAGCACAGATACGCAGTATTTT.

The chain carries TRBV10-3 and TRBJ1-2; D uncertain. Germline V gene data show CDR1 as ENHRY and CDR2 as SYGVKD. The CDR3 length is 15 residues. Trimming cost V 0 bases and J 0 bases, with 8 bases left between them. The CDR3: CAISESAGANYGYTF. The DNA of the CDR3 is TGTGCCATCAGTGAGTCGGCCGGGGCTAACTATGGCTACACCTTC.

The chain carries TRBV9 and TRBJ2-7, with 8 positions matching TRBD2. The CDR3 is 15 residues long. Germline V gene lookup returns CDR1 SGDLS and CDR2 YYNGEE. The V and J ends lost 0 bases and 8 bases, in that order; junction bases with no gene match: 10. DNA of the CDR3: TGTGCCAGCAGCGTAGCGGTTAGCGGGACCTTTCAGCAGTACTTC. This sequence encodes CASSVAVSGTFQQYF.

The rearrangement uses TRBV18 and TRBJ2-1, with 12 bases that match TRBD1. Germline lookup yields CDR1 KGHSH and CDR2 LQKENI. After removal of 3 bases from V and 9 bases from J, the junction contained 9 bases not matched to a gene. This CDR3 contains 16 residues. CDR3 protein: CASSPLGQGAHSEQFF. DNA for the CDR3: TGTGCCAGCTCACCCCTGGGACAGGGGGCGCATAGTGAGCAGTTCTTC.

This clone appeared once. CDR3 protein: CASSEVGDTQYF. The CDR3 nucleotides read TGCGCCAGCAGTGAGGTCGGGGATACGCAGTATTTT. The gene calls are TRBV10-2 and TRBJ2-3; D is undetermined. The CDR3 consists of 12 residues. Trimming removed 2 bases at V and 6 bases at J, with 6 bases between. Looked up from germline, CDR1 is WSHSY and CDR2 is SAAADI.

The chain combines TRBV20-1 with TRBJ1-3; 9 bases line up with TRBD1. The V and J ends lost 3 bases and 5 bases, in that order; junction bases with no gene match: 11. The germline V gene encodes CDR1 DFQATT and CDR2 SNEGSKA (reference sequence). The CDR3 consists of 16 residues. The CDR3 loop reads CSASPSGQGDRNTIYF. The CDR3 DNA sequence: TGCAGTGCTAGTCCTTCGGGACAGGGCGATAGAAACACCATATATTTT.

The chain links TRBV6-5 to TRBJ1-5, with TRBD1 matching over 7 bases. CDR1 and CDR2 from the germline V gene are MNHEY and SVGAGI. CDR3 length equals 15 residues. V gave up 7 bases and J gave up 3 bases; unmatched junction bases: 9. The CDR3 DNA reads TGTGCCAGCAAACTGAGACAGGGCTCCAATCAGCCCCAGCATTTT. Amino acid sequence: CASKLRQGSNQPQHF.

The genes are TRBV6-5 and TRBJ1-1; no firm D call. The CDR3 covers 15 residues. Germline CDR1 MNHEY, CDR2 SVGAGI. The V and J ends lost 6 bases and 0 bases respectively, with 14 bases between them. CDR3 DNA: TGTGCCAGCAGGCCTACCCTGGGAGTGAACACTGAAGCTTTCTTT. Translating gives CASRPTLGVNTEAFF.

This clone was recorded once. The chain joins TRBV27 to TRBJ2-3; tentatively, D is TRBD1 (6 bases). Trimming took 6 bases from V and 3 from J, leaving 22 bases between them. There are 17 residues in the CDR3. Germline-derived CDR1 and CDR2 are MNHEY and SMNVEV (reference sequence). CDR3 DNA: TGTGCCAGCAGCCGTTTCCTAACCGGGACAAGGACAGATACGCAGTATTTT. Translating gives CASSRFLTGTRTDTQYF.

The chain couples TRBV10-3 to TRBJ2-2, with 7 nucleotides matching TRBD1. Trimming cost V 5 bases and J 5 bases; bases outside gene matches: 2. The CDR3 loop spans 13 amino acids. Per the germline V gene, CDR1 is ENHRY and CDR2 is SYGVKD. The CDR3: CAISMGQTGELFF. The DNA of the CDR3 is TGTGCCATCAGTATGGGACAGACCGGGGAGCTGTTTTTT.